In its sample, the clone carrying this T cell receptor (beta chain) was seen once. Its specificity is unknown. TCRdb's table, derived via immunoSEQ multiplex PCR, lists solely in-frame clones and lacks some. The sample includes about 110,000 clones, 82% seen only once; the top ten take 4% to 6%. The CDR3 contains 17 residues. Per the germline V gene, CDR1 is SGHDT and CDR2 is YYEEEE. The V segment lost 3 bases and the J segment 5 bases; nucleotides outside the gene matches: 6. The sample belongs to a study of T cell responses to AZD1222 COVID-19 vaccine. Study-level information: Both about-4-week and about-12-week second-dose recipients were combined. Findings and limits, study-wide: Repertoires in all cases were sampled only once the peak T cell response had passed.

The chain couples TRBV5-6 to TRBJ2-2; TRBD2 matches 14 bases. The receptor comes from an adult in good health. Sequencing used peripheral blood, obtained on day 0 of AZD1222 vaccination. CDR3 loop: CASSWPGTSGGTGELFF. The CDR3 DNA reads TGTGCCAGCAGCTGGCCCGGGACTAGCGGGGGAACCGGGGAGCTGTTTTTT.